These 18 T cell receptor beta chains were sequenced from one sample in a study of blood T cell repertoires in COVID-19. The data were produced by immunoSEQ multiplex PCR, yet TCRdb's version contains in-frame clones alone and is incomplete. In the table there are some 530,000 clones, 70% to 90% of which are singletons. Input material: peripheral blood. These receptors all stem from a human donor in a cohort sampled during active COVID-19.

The chain links TRBV5-1 to TRBJ1-1; the D gene is possibly TRBD1 (5 bases). Per the germline V gene, CDR1 is SGHRS and CDR2 is YFSETQ. CDR3 size: 13 residues. Deletions cut 2 bases from V and 4 bases from J, with 9 bases between. The CDR3 spells CASSFRRGTEAFF. The DNA of the CDR3 is TGCGCCAGCAGCTTCAGAAGGGGCACTGAAGCTTTCTTT.

As DNA, the CDR3 is TGTGCCAGCAACCTTGGACAGAGAGATGAAGCTTTCTTT. Translation: CASNLGQRDEAFF. The J gene is TRBJ1-1, the V gene TRBV6-5, with D perhaps TRBD1 (6 bases). The CDR3 is 13 residues long. The V gene lost 7 bases and the J gene lost 7 bases, with 16 bases spanning the gap. Germline CDR1 MNHEY, CDR2 SVGAGI.

On this clone: A read error may account for a junction end that differs from germline. The chain couples TRBV7-7 to TRBJ2-1, with 7 bases identical to TRBD2. This CDR3 spans 15 amino acids. Germline V gene sequence: CDR1 SSHAT, CDR2 FNYEAQ (reference sequence). The CDR3 loop is CASSSGLLGGYEQFF. The CDR3 nucleotides are TGTGCTAGCAGCTCGGGACTCCTGGGGGGGTATGAGCAGTTCTTC.

The chain recombines TRBV11-3 with TRBJ2-1; TRBD2 might be the D (6 bases). Per the germline V gene, CDR1 is SGHNT and CDR2 is YENEEA. The CDR3 runs 17 residues. Between the trimmed V and J ends, which lost 1 base and 5 bases, there was a span of 18 bases. Written as DNA, the CDR3 is TGTGCCAGCAGCTTAGGGACCCGGGACTTACCCGACAATGAGCAGTTCTTC. This gives the protein CASSLGTRDLPDNEQFF.

The chain links TRBV21-1 to TRBJ1-1; the table calls TRBD1, which could not be checked here. TRBV21-1 is shown as a pseudogene. The CDR3 sequence is 12 residues long. The CDR3 region is CASREGDTEAFF. The CDR3, as DNA: TGTGCCAGCCGCGAGGGGGACACTGAAGCTTTCTTT.

This chain links TRBV9 with TRBJ1-2; 8 nucleotides agree with TRBD1. The length of the CDR3 is 15 residues. Germline V gene sequence: CDR1 SGDLS, CDR2 YYNGEE. The ends lost 4 bases at V and 8 bases at J; junction bases unmatched: 13. The CDR3 here is CASSPQNGQGRGYTF. CDR3 in DNA: TGTGCCAGCAGCCCACAGAACGGACAGGGACGGGGCTACACCTTC.

This clone occurred a few times. This rearrangement joins TRBV5-4 to TRBJ1-2, with D possibly matching TRBD1 (5 bases). The V gene lost 2 bases and the J gene lost 5 bases, with 19 bases spanning the gap. Germline V lookup: CDR1 SGHNT, CDR2 YYREEE (reference sequence). The CDR3 extends over 16 amino acids. The CDR3 region is CASSFYRLGGGYGYTF. The DNA for the CDR3 is TGTGCCAGCAGCTTTTACCGCCTGGGGGGAGGGTATGGCTACACCTTC.

V and J are TRBV5-1 and TRBJ1-2, with D possibly TRBD1 on 5 matching bases. Germline lookup yields CDR1 SGHRS and CDR2 YFSETQ. This CDR3 has 14 residues. V lost 7 bases and J lost 14, with 27 bases in between. The CDR3 coding sequence is TGCGCCAGCCAATCCGCCCCCCTTGGCGGGGGATGGACCTTC. Translating gives CASQSAPLGGGWTF.

CDR3 sequence reads: CASSLDGRNTDTQYF. The CDR3 DNA is TGTGCCAGCAGCTTAGACGGGAGAAACACAGATACGCAGTATTTT. This rearrangement joins TRBV7-3 to TRBJ2-3; possibly TRBD2 for D (6 bases). V gave up 2 bases and J gave up 2 bases, with 11 bases separating them. This CDR3 has 15 amino acids. CDR1 is SGHTA and CDR2 is FQGTGA in the germline V gene.

The chain has TRBV12-5 and TRBJ2-1; D gene unclear. Per germline, CDR1 LGHNT and CDR2 FRNRAP. Trimming stripped 5 bases from V and 10 bases from J, with 6 bases between. The CDR3 is 10 residues long. CDR3 nucleotides: TGTGCTAGTGGTCTAGTCGAGCAGTTCTTC. Its translation is CASGLVEQFF. Supplemented by reference TRBV12-5 and TRBJ2-1, the full variable domain reads DARVTQTPRHKVTEMGQEVTMRCQPILGHNTVFWYRQTMMQGLELLAYFRNRAPLDDSGMPKDRFSAEMPDATLATLKIQPSEPRDSAVYFCASGLVEQFFGPGTRLTVL.

The chain links TRBV4-2 to TRBJ2-4, with D uncertain. The CDR3 has 14 residues. The germline V gene has CDR1 LGHNA and CDR2 YNFKEQ. The V gene lost 4 bases and the J gene lost 0 bases, with 7 bases spanning the gap. The CDR3: CASSPREAKNIQYF. CDR3 bases: TGTGCCAGCAGCCCAAGAGAAGCCAAAAACATTCAGTACTTC.

The gene calls are TRBV5-1 and TRBJ1-2; TRBD1 is a possible D gene (6 bases). Germline V gene sequence: CDR1 SGHRS, CDR2 YFSETQ. V lost 0 bases and J 4 bases, leaving 10 bases between the germline ends. The CDR3 has 14 amino acids. CDR3 in amino acids: CASSLGQESYGYTF. The DNA of the CDR3 is TGCGCCAGCAGCTTGGGACAGGAGTCCTATGGCTACACCTTC. Filled out from reference TRBV5-1 and TRBJ1-2, the complete variable domain reads KAGVTQTPRYLIKTRGQQVTLSCSPISGHRSVSWYQQTPGQGLQFLFEYFSETQRNKGNFPGRFSGRQFSNSRSEMNVSTLELGDSALYLCASSLGQESYGYTFGSGTRLTVV.

The J gene is TRBJ1-5, the V gene TRBV6-5, with D perhaps matching TRBD1 (6 bases). This CDR3 region has 14 residues. Trimming removed 4 bases from V and 7 bases from J, with 14 bases in between. CDR1 is MNHEY and CDR2 is SVGAGI in the germline V gene. CDR3 DNA: TGTGCCAGCAGTTCACAGGGAGGGGACCAGCCCCAGCATTTT. Translation: CASSSQGGDQPQHF.

The rearrangement joins TRBV3-1 (or the pseudogene TRBV3-2) to TRBJ2-5; D possibly corresponds to TRBD2 (6 bases). This CDR3 spans 14 amino acids. Germline V gives CDR1 LGHDT, CDR2 YNNKEL (reference sequence). V lost 4 bases and J 1 base, leaving 10 bases between the germline ends. CDR3: CASSLWTTQETQYF. The DNA of the CDR3 is TGTGCCAGCAGCCTTTGGACTACCCAAGAGACCCAGTACTTC.

The chain carries TRBV14 and TRBJ1-1; 8 positions agree with TRBD1. J lost 4 bases, V lost 10 bases, and 23 bases had no gene match. The CDR3 totals 18 residues. The germline V gene has CDR1 SGHDN and CDR2 FVKESK. Here the CDR3 DNA reads TGTGCCACCACCCTCCTTTTCGTACAGGGGGGATTGGGCACTGAAGCTTTCTTT. Its translation: CATTLLFVQGGLGTEAFF.

The V call is TRBV5-6, the J call TRBJ1-5; D remains ambiguous. V lost 0 bases to trimming and J lost 6 bases, with 4 bases between them. The CDR3 spans 12 residues. Germline V lookup: CDR1 SGHDT, CDR2 YYEEEE. The CDR3 sequence: CASSLAGQPQHF. CDR3 DNA sequence: TGTGCCAGCAGCTTGGCCGGTCAGCCCCAGCATTTT.

The chain carries TRBV5-5 and TRBJ1-1; unclear D gene. The length of the CDR3 is 15 residues. Germline lookup yields CDR1 SGHKS and CDR2 YYEKEE (reference sequence). Trimming cost V 1 base and J 1 base, with 11 bases left between them. CDR3 amino acids: CASSLTAERNTEAFF. CDR3 coding DNA: TGTGCCAGCAGCTTGACGGCGGAAAGGAACACTGAAGCTTTCTTT.

The rearrangement joins TRBV11-3 to TRBJ2-3; TRBD2 agrees at 9 bases. Germline values: CDR1 SGHNT, CDR2 YENEEA. The CDR3 has 14 residues. Germline trimming cut 5 bases from V and 3 bases from J; bases unmatched to any gene: 3. The CDR3 sequence is CASSVAGVTDTQYF. CDR3 nucleotides: TGTGCCAGCAGCGTAGCGGGAGTTACAGATACGCAGTATTTT.